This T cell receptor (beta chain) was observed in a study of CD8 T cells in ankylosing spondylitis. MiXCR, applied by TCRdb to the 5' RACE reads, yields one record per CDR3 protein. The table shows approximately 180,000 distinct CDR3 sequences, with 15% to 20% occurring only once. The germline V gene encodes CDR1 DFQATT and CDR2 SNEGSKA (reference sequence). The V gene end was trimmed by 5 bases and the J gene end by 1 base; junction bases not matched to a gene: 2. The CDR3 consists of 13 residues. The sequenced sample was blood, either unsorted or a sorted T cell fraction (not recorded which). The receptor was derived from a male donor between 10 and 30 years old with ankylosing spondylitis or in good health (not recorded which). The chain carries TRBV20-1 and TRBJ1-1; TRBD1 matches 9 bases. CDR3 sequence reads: CSAGTGKNTEAFF. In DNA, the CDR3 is TGCAGTGCTGGGACAGGGAAGAACACTGAAGCTTTCTTT.